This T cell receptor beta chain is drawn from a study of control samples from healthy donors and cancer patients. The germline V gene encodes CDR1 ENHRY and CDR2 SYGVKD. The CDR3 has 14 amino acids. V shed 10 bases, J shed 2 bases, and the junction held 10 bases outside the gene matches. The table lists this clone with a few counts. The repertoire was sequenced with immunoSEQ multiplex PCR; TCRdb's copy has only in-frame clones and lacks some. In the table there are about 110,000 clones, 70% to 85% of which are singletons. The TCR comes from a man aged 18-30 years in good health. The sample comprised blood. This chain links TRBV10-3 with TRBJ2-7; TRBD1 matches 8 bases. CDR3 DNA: TGTGCCACCGCAGACAGGGGCCGTCCCTACGAGCAGTACTTC. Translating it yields CATADRGRPYEQYF.